The next 26 T cell receptor beta chains were all read from a single sample in a study of blood T cell repertoires in COVID-19. Sequencing used immunoSEQ multiplex PCR; TCRdb keeps in-frame clones, though not all of them. This table has about 350,000 clones, roughly 90% appearing once. The sequenced sample was peripheral blood. The receptors come from a woman between 65 and 79 years old with COVID-19, enrolled during active disease.

The rearrangement uses TRBV9 and TRBJ2-2; 7 bases map to TRBD2. Unmatched junction bases numbered 8, after V lost 4 bases and J lost 2 bases. This CDR3 is 16 amino acids long. Germline CDR1 SGDLS, CDR2 YYNGEE. CDR3 nucleotide sequence: TGTGCCAGCAGCTCCCGGGGGGATTCCAACACCGGGGAGCTGTTTTTT. Amino acid sequence: CASSSRGDSNTGELFF.

The chain combines TRBV6-1 with TRBJ1-2; TRBD1 aligns across 8 bases. V gave up 3 bases and J gave up 6 bases; unmatched junction bases: 9. The germline V gene has CDR1 MNHNS and CDR2 SASEGT. The CDR3 runs 15 residues. The CDR3 nucleotides are TGTGCCAGCAGTGACCGGACAGGGCCGAGGGATGGCTACACCTTC. This translates into CASSDRTGPRDGYTF.

The genes are TRBV9 and TRBJ2-1; TRBD2 might be the D (6 bases). CDR1 is SGDLS, CDR2 YYNGEE, per germline. The CDR3 runs 15 residues. V dropped 2 bases and J dropped 0 bases, with 9 bases sitting between them. The CDR3 loop reads CASSVNGGSYNEQFF. The CDR3 DNA follows: TGTGCCAGCAGCGTTAACGGGGGCTCCTACAATGAGCAGTTCTTC. Full variable domain (rest looked up from reference TRBV9 and TRBJ2-1): DSGVTQTPKHLITATGQRVTLRCSPRSGDLSVYWYQQSLDQGLQFLIQYYNGEERAKGNILERFSAQQFPDLHSELNLSSLELGDSALYFCASSVNGGSYNEQFFGPGTRLTVL.

This clone showed up just once. The chain recombines TRBV29-1 with TRBJ1-1; no clear D. The CDR3 runs 11 residues. In germline, CDR1 is SQVTM, CDR2 ANQGSEA. Trimming took off 5 bases at V and 3 bases at J, with 7 bases between the two ends. CDR3 in DNA: TGCAGCGTTATACACGACACTGAAGCTTTCTTT. It specifies CSVIHDTEAFF.

The genes are TRBV5-8 and TRBJ1-2; D call uncertain. Trimming pared 3 bases from V and 5 bases from J, leaving 8 bases between. Germline loops: CDR1 SGHTS, CDR2 YDEGEE. The length of the CDR3 is 12 residues. The CDR3 protein is CASSWAVYGYTF. CDR3 in DNA: TGTGCCAGCAGCTGGGCAGTTTATGGCTACACCTTC.

V is TRBV2 and J is TRBJ2-7; possibly TRBD2 for D (6 bases). V shed 8 bases and J shed 6 bases, with 17 bases lying between them. Per germline, CDR1 SNHLY and CDR2 FYNNEI. The CDR3 covers 13 residues. DNA of the CDR3: TGTGCCAGCCGCACCCGACTAGTCCCCGAGCAGTACTTC. It translates to CASRTRLVPEQYF.

The rearrangement uses TRBV2 and TRBJ1-6; no clear D. Germline V gene data show CDR1 as SNHLY and CDR2 as FYNNEI. Trimming pared 2 bases from V and 9 bases from J, leaving 11 bases between. The CDR3 is 14 amino acids. The CDR3 reads CASSESGKGSPLHF. CDR3 in DNA: TGTGCCAGCAGTGAATCCGGGAAGGGTTCACCCCTCCACTTT. Full variable domain (missing parts from reference TRBV2 and TRBJ1-6): EPEVTQTPSHQVTQMGQEVILRCVPISNHLYFYWYRQILGQKVEFLVSFYNNEISEKSEIFDDQFSVERPDGSNFTLKIRSTKLEDSAMYFCASSESGKGSPLHFGNGTRLTVT.

This clone was seen just once. This rearrangement joins TRBV2 to TRBJ2-7, with D tentatively TRBD2 (5 bases). The CDR3 contains 16 residues. Germline V gives CDR1 SNHLY, CDR2 FYNNEI. Trimming took off 1 base at V and 3 bases at J, with 16 bases between the two ends. This CDR3 is CASSEVAGHHLYEQYF. The CDR3 DNA is TGTGCCAGCAGTGAAGTGGCGGGCCACCACCTCTACGAGCAGTACTTC.

The rearrangement links TRBV6-2 or TRBV6-3 to TRBJ2-2; D is possibly TRBD1 (6 bases). V lost 5 bases to trimming and J lost 5 bases, with 18 bases between them. In germline, CDR1 is MNHEY, CDR2 SVGEGT. The CDR3 loop spans 16 amino acids. The CDR3 coding sequence is TGTGCCAGCAGTAAGGGGTTACAGGGTCTAACCGGGGAGCTGTTTTTT. It specifies CASSKGLQGLTGELFF.

This chain joins TRBV27 and TRBJ2-1; a weak D match, TRBD2 (6 bases). Germline V gene lookup returns CDR1 MNHEY and CDR2 SMNVEV (reference sequence). V was clipped by 5 bases and J by 10 bases, with 12 bases between them. The CDR3 has 12 amino acids. Here the CDR3 reads CASSPGLPEQFF. CDR3 DNA: TGTGCCAGCAGTCCGGGACTTCCCGAGCAGTTCTTC.

The chain recombines TRBV2 with TRBJ1-2, with a tentative D call TRBD1 (6 bases). V was clipped by 0 bases and J by 3 bases, with 23 bases between them. The CDR3 extends over 19 amino acids. CDR1 and CDR2 from the germline V gene are SNHLY and FYNNEI. Here the CDR3 reads CASSEAHRGGAWEDYGYTF. In nucleotides, the CDR3 is TGTGCCAGCAGTGAAGCGCATCGGGGGGGCGCCTGGGAAGACTATGGCTACACCTTC.

The rearrangement uses TRBV7-2 and TRBJ2-3; D is possibly TRBD1 (6 bases). There are 13 residues in the CDR3. V dropped 10 bases and J dropped 6 bases, with 17 bases sitting between them. Per the germline V gene, CDR1 is SGHTA and CDR2 is FQGNSA. The CDR3 DNA is TGTGCCACCTCGGGGCAGGGGTCGGATACGCAGTATTTT. It encodes CATSGQGSDTQYF.

The chain employs TRBV7-2 and TRBJ2-2, with D perhaps matching TRBD1 (5 bases). V was shortened by 4 bases and J by 0 bases, with 12 bases between the two germline ends. CDR3 length: 16 amino acids. The V gene's germline CDR1 is SGHTA and CDR2 FQGNSA. The CDR3 DNA sequence: TGTGCCAGCAGCTCACAGGCGCCCTCGAACACCGGGGAGCTGTTTTTT. Translated: CASSSQAPSNTGELFF.

This chain uses TRBV4-1 with TRBJ2-3; the match to TRBD1 covers 9 bases. The V gene's germline CDR1 is MGHRA and CDR2 YSYEKL. This CDR3 is built from 15 residues. V dropped 3 bases and J dropped 5; count of bases not matched to a gene: 6. The CDR3 nucleotides are TGCGCCAGCAGCCAGGGACAGGGAACGGGAGATACGCAGTATTTT. The encoded protein is CASSQGQGTGDTQYF.

The chain employs TRBV28 and TRBJ2-5; D perhaps matches TRBD1 (5 bases). V lost 6 bases to trimming and J lost 1 base, with 6 bases between them. The CDR3 spans 12 residues. The V gene's germline CDR1 is MDHEN and CDR2 SYDVKM. The CDR3 DNA is TGTGCCAGCAGAAGGGGCCAAGAGACCCAGTACTTC. This sequence encodes CASRRGQETQYF. Combining the CDR3 with reference TRBV28 and TRBJ2-5 gives the whole variable domain DVKVTQSSRYLVKRTGEKVFLECVQDMDHENMFWYRQDPGLGLRLIYFSYDVKMKEKGDIPEGYSVSREKKERFSLILESASTNQTSMYLCASRRGQETQYFGPGTRLLVL.

This chain links TRBV27 with TRBJ1-1; 9 bases are a match to TRBD1. Trimming at V came to 4 bases and at J to 10 bases, leaving 10 bases not matched to a gene. The CDR3 covers 14 residues. CDR1 is MNHEY and CDR2 is SMNVEV in the germline V gene (reference sequence). The CDR3 protein is CASSSFLQGAAAFF. The DNA for the CDR3 is TGTGCCAGCAGTTCGTTTTTACAGGGGGCGGCAGCTTTCTTT.

The V gene is TRBV9, the J gene TRBJ1-3; TRBD1 agrees at 7 bases. The CDR3 runs 18 residues. Per germline, CDR1 SGDLS and CDR2 YYNGEE. V gave up 4 bases and J gave up 2 bases; unmatched junction bases: 15. The CDR3 sequence is CASSSKNRQGPTGNTIYF. CDR3 bases: TGTGCCAGCAGCTCTAAGAACAGACAGGGTCCCACTGGAAACACCATATATTTT.

The chain combines TRBV2 with TRBJ1-1; the D gene is possibly TRBD1 (6 bases). The CDR3 is made up of 15 amino acids. The germline V and J ends were trimmed by 3 bases and 1 base, with 12 bases remaining between them. Germline assignment: CDR1 SNHLY and CDR2 FYNNEI. The CDR3 DNA reads TGTGCCAGCAGTGATCAGGGGTGGGGGAACACTGAAGCTTTCTTT. Translated: CASSDQGWGNTEAFF.

Remarks on this clone: Relative to the germline gene, one junction end is altered; a read error may explain this. V and J are TRBV7-2 and TRBJ1-2, with 7 positions matching TRBD1. The CDR3 runs to 13 residues. Germline CDR1 reads SGHTA; CDR2 reads FQGNSA. The CDR3: CASSKGQIYGYTF. CDR3 nucleotide sequence: TGTGCCAGCAGCAAGGGACAGATCTATGGTTACACCTTC.

This rearrangement joins TRBV6-5 to TRBJ2-2; D possibly corresponds to TRBD1 (6 bases). Germline V gene sequence: CDR1 MNHEY, CDR2 SVGAGI. The ends were cut back, 0 bases at V and 6 bases at J, with 8 bases in the middle. The CDR3 totals 14 residues. The CDR3 loop is CASSYSRGSGELFF. The CDR3 DNA sequence: TGTGCCAGCAGTTACTCGAGGGGGTCCGGGGAGCTGTTTTTT.

This chain connects TRBV5-1 to TRBJ2-1; D remains ambiguous. Trimming removed 0 bases from V and 4 bases from J, with 8 bases in between. This CDR3 contains 14 residues. Germline V gene data show CDR1 as SGHRS and CDR2 as YFSETQ. CDR3 coding DNA: TGCGCCAGCAGCTTGGACTCCGTATACAATGAGCAGTTCTTC. Residues: CASSLDSVYNEQFF.

The chain recombines TRBV6-6 with TRBJ1-1; no definite D call. CDR1 and CDR2 from the germline V gene are MNHNY and SVGAGI (reference sequence). This CDR3 spans 15 amino acids. V was shortened by 6 bases and J by 8 bases, with 22 bases between the two germline ends. The CDR3 DNA reads TGTGCCAGCAGCCCTCCACTCGGGCCAGCGGAGGAAGCTTTCTTT. It translates to CASSPPLGPAEEAFF.

In its sample, this clone was seen once. V gene TRBV5-4 combines with J gene TRBJ2-3; 10 nucleotides line up with TRBD1. With 4 bases clipped from V and 6 bases from J, the junction kept 11 bases outside the gene matches. The germline V gene encodes CDR1 SGHNT and CDR2 YYREEE (reference sequence). CDR3 length: 16 residues. CDR3 protein: CASSGQIGTGEDTQYF. In DNA, the CDR3 is TGTGCCAGCAGCGGACAGATCGGGACAGGGGAGGATACGCAGTATTTT.

Turning to this clone: Other DNA variants within this sample encode the same CDR3. CDR3 nucleotide sequence: TGTGCCAGCAGCTTCTCGGGCAATGAGCAGTTCTTC. Translation: CASSFSGNEQFF. This chain connects TRBV7-3 to TRBJ2-1; no reliable D call. Germline CDR1 reads SGHTA; CDR2 reads FQGTGA. Trimming took 3 bases from V and 6 from J, leaving 6 bases between them. The CDR3 has 12 residues. Combining the CDR3 with reference TRBV7-3 and TRBJ2-1 gives the whole variable domain GAGVSQTPSNKVTEKGKYVELRCDPISGHTALYWYRQSLGQGPEFLIYFQGTGAADDSGLPNDRFFAVRPEGSVSTLKIQRTERGDSAVYLCASSFSGNEQFFGPGTRLTVL.

The chain recombines TRBV6-6 with TRBJ2-3, with TRBD1 identical over 8 bases. This CDR3 contains 15 residues. V was pared by 5 bases and J by 0 bases, with 4 bases of the junction left unmatched. CDR1 is MNHNY and CDR2 is SVGAGI in the germline V gene (reference sequence). The CDR3 is CASSRQGISTDTQYF. DNA for the CDR3: TGTGCCAGCAGTCGACAGGGGATAAGCACAGATACGCAGTATTTT.

This sequence joins TRBV29-1 and TRBJ1-1; 9 bases are a match to TRBD1. The trim removed 5 bases at V and 8 bases at J, leaving 3 bases unmatched. The CDR3 runs to 11 residues. CDR1 is SQVTM and CDR2 is ANQGSEA in the germline V gene. In nucleotides, the CDR3 is TGCAGCGTTCACAGGGGGCGGGAAGCTTTCTTT. This codes for CSVHRGREAFF.